The 9 T cell receptor beta chains below all came from one sample that was sequenced in a study of early T cells in non-severe SARS-CoV-2 infection. TCRdb analysed the 5' RACE reads with MiXCR anew, one entry per CDR3 protein. The data show fewer than 110,000 distinct CDR3 sequences, 8.5% to 14% seen once. The sequenced sample consisted of whole blood. The receptors were sampled from an adult who was a healthcare worker with PCR-confirmed SARS-CoV-2 infection or an uninfected control (not recorded which).

This clonotype was observed a handful of times. At one end, the junction sequence differs from germline, possibly due to a read error. The J gene is TRBJ2-5, the V gene TRBV7-9; TRBD1 agrees at 8 bases. Germline V gene lookup returns CDR1 SEHNR and CDR2 FQNEAQ (reference sequence). This CDR3 region has 15 residues. This CDR3 reads CAGSPDRASGETQYF. The CDR3 DNA sequence: TGTGCCGGCAGCCCGGACAGGGCATCAGGAGAGACCCAGTACTTC.

This clonotype showed up just a few times. The genes are TRBV6-2 or TRBV6-3 and TRBJ1-2; TRBD1 might be the D (5 bases). V shed 6 bases and J shed 4 bases, with 15 bases lying between them. Germline assignment: CDR1 MNHEY and CDR2 SVGEGT. The CDR3 runs 14 residues. The CDR3 loop reads CASSVPGRVYGYTF. In DNA form, the CDR3 reads TGTGCCAGCAGCGTTCCGGGACGTGTCTATGGCTACACCTTC.

Here the CDR3 DNA reads TGTGCCACCAAGGGGGACACCCAGACCGATGAGCAGTTCTTC. Residues: CATKGDTQTDEQFF. V gene TRBV10-3 combines with J gene TRBJ2-1, with D tentatively TRBD1 (6 bases). The CDR3 runs to 14 residues. V lost 10 bases and J 8 bases, leaving 21 bases between the germline ends. Germline loops: CDR1 ENHRY, CDR2 SYGVKD.

The rearrangement links TRBV5-1 to TRBJ1-1, with 9 bases aligning to TRBD1. V was clipped by 0 bases and J by 1 base; unmatched bases: 4. Germline-derived CDR1 and CDR2 are SGHRS and YFSETQ. This CDR3 is built from 16 residues. The CDR3, as DNA: TGCGCCAGCAGCTTGGCTGTGACAGGGGGGAACACTGAAGCTTTCTTT. It yields the protein CASSLAVTGGNTEAFF.

This clonotype was seen a few times. J is TRBJ2-2 and V is TRBV18; the D is unclear. This CDR3 spans 14 amino acids. CDR1 KGHSH and CDR2 LQKENI come from the germline V gene. V lost 2 bases to trimming and J lost 5 bases, with 9 bases between them. The CDR3 sequence: CASSPVAETGELFF. The CDR3 DNA reads TGTGCCAGCTCACCAGTAGCAGAAACCGGGGAGCTGTTTTTT.

This clonotype was recorded a few times. As DNA, the CDR3 is TGCGCCAGCAGCCACAACACTCTAGCGGGAGATCTGACAGATACGCAGTATTTT. Translated: CASSHNTLAGDLTDTQYF. The chain employs TRBV4-1 and TRBJ2-3; 10 bases fit TRBD2. Per germline, CDR1 MGHRA and CDR2 YSYEKL. V shed 3 bases and J 3 bases; nucleotides not matched to a gene: 12. CDR3 size: 18 residues.

This clonotype showed up just a few times. The chain links TRBV4-3 to TRBJ2-7, with D tentatively TRBD1 or TRBD2 (5 bases each). The germline V gene encodes CDR1 LGHNA and CDR2 YSLEER. This CDR3 comprises 15 residues. The ends were cut back, 0 bases at V and 2 bases at J, with 11 bases in the middle. The CDR3 region has the DNA TGCGCCAGCAGCCAAGATAGTAGGGGAGCCTACGAGCAGTACTTC. Its protein product is CASSQDSRGAYEQYF.

This clonotype was counted at least ten times. The chain is built from TRBV20-1 and TRBJ2-3, with D possibly being TRBD2 (6 bases). CDR1 is DFQATT and CDR2 is SNEGSKA in the germline V gene (reference sequence). The CDR3 sequence is 16 residues long. With 3 bases removed from V and 3 bases from J, the gap between germline ends came to 19 bases. In DNA form, the CDR3 reads TGCAGTGCTAGTGCGGGACTCTACGTCCGAACAGATACGCAGTATTTT. This sequence encodes CSASAGLYVRTDTQYF.

This clonotype showed up many times. The gene calls are TRBV2 and TRBJ2-1; 7 bases are shared with TRBD1. This CDR3 has 12 residues. The germline CDR1 and CDR2 sequences are SNHLY and FYNNEI. J lost 11 bases, V lost 8 bases, and 9 bases had no gene match. The CDR3 sequence is CASQDRQYKQFF. Written as DNA, the CDR3 is TGTGCCAGCCAGGACAGGCAGTACAAGCAGTTCTTC.